The 6 T cell receptor beta chains below were found in one sample sequenced in a study of blood T cells in healthy people across ages. PCR was performed a second time for roughly 7 to 11 cycles using a sample-barcoded 5' primer and a J-beta primer mix. TCRdb re-called the 5' RACE reads through MiXCR, storing one row per CDR3 protein. The sample lists under 700,000 distinct CDR3 sequences, nearly 25% occurring once. The same data also went into a second study, on T cells of mothers and their children.

The sequenced material came from blood. The receptor set was obtained from a boy between 10 and 17 years old in good health.

This chain joins TRBV2 and TRBJ2-3; 7 positions match TRBD1. Germline V gene sequence: CDR1 SNHLY, CDR2 FYNNEI. The CDR3 runs 16 residues. Unmatched junction bases numbered 11, after V lost 8 bases and J lost 0 bases. The CDR3 DNA reads TGTGCCAGCGCCCTGTTCGACAGGGTTAGCACAGATACGCAGTATTTT. Residues: CASALFDRVSTDTQYF. The variable domain in full, completed from reference TRBV2 and TRBJ2-3, reads EPEVTQTPSHQVTQMGQEVILRCVPISNHLYFYWYRQILGQKVEFLVSFYNNEISEKSEIFDDQFSVERPDGSNFTLKIRSTKLEDSAMYFCASALFDRVSTDTQYFGPGTRLTVL.

This clonotype was seen a few times. At one end the junction does not follow the germline gene, possibly because of a read error. The V call is TRBV7-9, the J call TRBJ1-4; a weak D match, TRBD1 (5 bases). CDR1 is SEHNR and CDR2 is FQNEAQ in the germline V gene (reference sequence). The CDR3 length is 11 residues. The DNA for the CDR3 is TGTGCCAGCAGCATAGCAGGGAGACTGTTTTTT. Translation: CASSIAGRLFF.

Comment on this clonotype: Being one base from a much bigger clone, this may be a read error. The J gene is TRBJ2-5, the V gene TRBV7-8; 8 positions agree with TRBD2. This CDR3 contains 17 residues. Unmatched junction bases numbered 13, after V lost 5 bases and J lost 2 bases. CDR1 and CDR2 (germline): SGHVS, FQNEAQ. Here the CDR3 reads CASSPYRALAGQETQYF. The CDR3 DNA follows: TGTGCCAGCAGCCCCTACCGGGCTCTAGCGGGTCAAGAGACCCAGTACTTC.

J is TRBJ1-4 and V is TRBV25-1; D is possibly TRBD1 (5 bases). V gave up 2 bases and J gave up 8 bases, with 15 bases separating them. CDR3 length: 15 residues. In germline, CDR1 is MGHDK, CDR2 SYGVNS. The CDR3 region has the DNA TGTGCCAGCAGTGAAGGCGAAGGGGTGCGAGAAAAACTGTTTTTT. Residues: CASSEGEGVREKLFF.

Turning to this clonotype: The junction shows a germline mismatch at one end, possibly a read error. V usage is TRBV4-1 and J usage is TRBJ2-2; TRBD1 agrees at 9 bases. Germline V lookup: CDR1 MGHRA, CDR2 YSYEKL. The CDR3 loop spans 16 amino acids. CDR3 residues: CASSQEQGAHTGGLFF. The DNA of the CDR3 is TGCGCCAGCAGCCAAGAACAGGGGGCCCACACCGGGGGGCTGTTTTTT.

This clonotype was recorded a few times. At one of its ends the junction is not consistent with the germline gene, which may arise from a read error. The genes are TRBV5-1 and TRBJ2-4, with TRBD1 matching 8 bases. CDR3 length: 15 amino acids. The germline V gene encodes CDR1 SGHRS and CDR2 YFSETQ. The CDR3 reads CASSPTGTGKNIQHF. The CDR3 nucleotides read TGCGCCAGCAGCCCAACCGGGACAGGCAAAAACATTCAGCACTTC. The full variable domain, rest sourced from reference TRBV5-1 and TRBJ2-4, is KAGVTQTPRYLIKTRGQQVTLSCSPISGHRSVSWYQQTPGQGLQFLFEYFSETQRNKGNFPGRFSGRQFSNSRSEMNVSTLELGDSALYLCASSPTGTGKNIQHFGAGTRLSVL.